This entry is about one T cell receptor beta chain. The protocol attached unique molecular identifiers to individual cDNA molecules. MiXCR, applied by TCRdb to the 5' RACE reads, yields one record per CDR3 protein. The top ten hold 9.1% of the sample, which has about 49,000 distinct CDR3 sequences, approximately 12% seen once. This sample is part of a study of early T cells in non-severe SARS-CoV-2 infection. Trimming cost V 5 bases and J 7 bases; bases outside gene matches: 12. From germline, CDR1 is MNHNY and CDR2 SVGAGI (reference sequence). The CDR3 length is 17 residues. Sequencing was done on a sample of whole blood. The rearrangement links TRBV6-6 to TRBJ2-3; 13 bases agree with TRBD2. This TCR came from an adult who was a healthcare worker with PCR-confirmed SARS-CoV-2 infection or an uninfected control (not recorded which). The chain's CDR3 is CASSDPGTSGIKNTQYF. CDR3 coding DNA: TGTGCCAGCAGTGATCCCGGGACTAGCGGGATAAAAAATACGCAGTATTTT.